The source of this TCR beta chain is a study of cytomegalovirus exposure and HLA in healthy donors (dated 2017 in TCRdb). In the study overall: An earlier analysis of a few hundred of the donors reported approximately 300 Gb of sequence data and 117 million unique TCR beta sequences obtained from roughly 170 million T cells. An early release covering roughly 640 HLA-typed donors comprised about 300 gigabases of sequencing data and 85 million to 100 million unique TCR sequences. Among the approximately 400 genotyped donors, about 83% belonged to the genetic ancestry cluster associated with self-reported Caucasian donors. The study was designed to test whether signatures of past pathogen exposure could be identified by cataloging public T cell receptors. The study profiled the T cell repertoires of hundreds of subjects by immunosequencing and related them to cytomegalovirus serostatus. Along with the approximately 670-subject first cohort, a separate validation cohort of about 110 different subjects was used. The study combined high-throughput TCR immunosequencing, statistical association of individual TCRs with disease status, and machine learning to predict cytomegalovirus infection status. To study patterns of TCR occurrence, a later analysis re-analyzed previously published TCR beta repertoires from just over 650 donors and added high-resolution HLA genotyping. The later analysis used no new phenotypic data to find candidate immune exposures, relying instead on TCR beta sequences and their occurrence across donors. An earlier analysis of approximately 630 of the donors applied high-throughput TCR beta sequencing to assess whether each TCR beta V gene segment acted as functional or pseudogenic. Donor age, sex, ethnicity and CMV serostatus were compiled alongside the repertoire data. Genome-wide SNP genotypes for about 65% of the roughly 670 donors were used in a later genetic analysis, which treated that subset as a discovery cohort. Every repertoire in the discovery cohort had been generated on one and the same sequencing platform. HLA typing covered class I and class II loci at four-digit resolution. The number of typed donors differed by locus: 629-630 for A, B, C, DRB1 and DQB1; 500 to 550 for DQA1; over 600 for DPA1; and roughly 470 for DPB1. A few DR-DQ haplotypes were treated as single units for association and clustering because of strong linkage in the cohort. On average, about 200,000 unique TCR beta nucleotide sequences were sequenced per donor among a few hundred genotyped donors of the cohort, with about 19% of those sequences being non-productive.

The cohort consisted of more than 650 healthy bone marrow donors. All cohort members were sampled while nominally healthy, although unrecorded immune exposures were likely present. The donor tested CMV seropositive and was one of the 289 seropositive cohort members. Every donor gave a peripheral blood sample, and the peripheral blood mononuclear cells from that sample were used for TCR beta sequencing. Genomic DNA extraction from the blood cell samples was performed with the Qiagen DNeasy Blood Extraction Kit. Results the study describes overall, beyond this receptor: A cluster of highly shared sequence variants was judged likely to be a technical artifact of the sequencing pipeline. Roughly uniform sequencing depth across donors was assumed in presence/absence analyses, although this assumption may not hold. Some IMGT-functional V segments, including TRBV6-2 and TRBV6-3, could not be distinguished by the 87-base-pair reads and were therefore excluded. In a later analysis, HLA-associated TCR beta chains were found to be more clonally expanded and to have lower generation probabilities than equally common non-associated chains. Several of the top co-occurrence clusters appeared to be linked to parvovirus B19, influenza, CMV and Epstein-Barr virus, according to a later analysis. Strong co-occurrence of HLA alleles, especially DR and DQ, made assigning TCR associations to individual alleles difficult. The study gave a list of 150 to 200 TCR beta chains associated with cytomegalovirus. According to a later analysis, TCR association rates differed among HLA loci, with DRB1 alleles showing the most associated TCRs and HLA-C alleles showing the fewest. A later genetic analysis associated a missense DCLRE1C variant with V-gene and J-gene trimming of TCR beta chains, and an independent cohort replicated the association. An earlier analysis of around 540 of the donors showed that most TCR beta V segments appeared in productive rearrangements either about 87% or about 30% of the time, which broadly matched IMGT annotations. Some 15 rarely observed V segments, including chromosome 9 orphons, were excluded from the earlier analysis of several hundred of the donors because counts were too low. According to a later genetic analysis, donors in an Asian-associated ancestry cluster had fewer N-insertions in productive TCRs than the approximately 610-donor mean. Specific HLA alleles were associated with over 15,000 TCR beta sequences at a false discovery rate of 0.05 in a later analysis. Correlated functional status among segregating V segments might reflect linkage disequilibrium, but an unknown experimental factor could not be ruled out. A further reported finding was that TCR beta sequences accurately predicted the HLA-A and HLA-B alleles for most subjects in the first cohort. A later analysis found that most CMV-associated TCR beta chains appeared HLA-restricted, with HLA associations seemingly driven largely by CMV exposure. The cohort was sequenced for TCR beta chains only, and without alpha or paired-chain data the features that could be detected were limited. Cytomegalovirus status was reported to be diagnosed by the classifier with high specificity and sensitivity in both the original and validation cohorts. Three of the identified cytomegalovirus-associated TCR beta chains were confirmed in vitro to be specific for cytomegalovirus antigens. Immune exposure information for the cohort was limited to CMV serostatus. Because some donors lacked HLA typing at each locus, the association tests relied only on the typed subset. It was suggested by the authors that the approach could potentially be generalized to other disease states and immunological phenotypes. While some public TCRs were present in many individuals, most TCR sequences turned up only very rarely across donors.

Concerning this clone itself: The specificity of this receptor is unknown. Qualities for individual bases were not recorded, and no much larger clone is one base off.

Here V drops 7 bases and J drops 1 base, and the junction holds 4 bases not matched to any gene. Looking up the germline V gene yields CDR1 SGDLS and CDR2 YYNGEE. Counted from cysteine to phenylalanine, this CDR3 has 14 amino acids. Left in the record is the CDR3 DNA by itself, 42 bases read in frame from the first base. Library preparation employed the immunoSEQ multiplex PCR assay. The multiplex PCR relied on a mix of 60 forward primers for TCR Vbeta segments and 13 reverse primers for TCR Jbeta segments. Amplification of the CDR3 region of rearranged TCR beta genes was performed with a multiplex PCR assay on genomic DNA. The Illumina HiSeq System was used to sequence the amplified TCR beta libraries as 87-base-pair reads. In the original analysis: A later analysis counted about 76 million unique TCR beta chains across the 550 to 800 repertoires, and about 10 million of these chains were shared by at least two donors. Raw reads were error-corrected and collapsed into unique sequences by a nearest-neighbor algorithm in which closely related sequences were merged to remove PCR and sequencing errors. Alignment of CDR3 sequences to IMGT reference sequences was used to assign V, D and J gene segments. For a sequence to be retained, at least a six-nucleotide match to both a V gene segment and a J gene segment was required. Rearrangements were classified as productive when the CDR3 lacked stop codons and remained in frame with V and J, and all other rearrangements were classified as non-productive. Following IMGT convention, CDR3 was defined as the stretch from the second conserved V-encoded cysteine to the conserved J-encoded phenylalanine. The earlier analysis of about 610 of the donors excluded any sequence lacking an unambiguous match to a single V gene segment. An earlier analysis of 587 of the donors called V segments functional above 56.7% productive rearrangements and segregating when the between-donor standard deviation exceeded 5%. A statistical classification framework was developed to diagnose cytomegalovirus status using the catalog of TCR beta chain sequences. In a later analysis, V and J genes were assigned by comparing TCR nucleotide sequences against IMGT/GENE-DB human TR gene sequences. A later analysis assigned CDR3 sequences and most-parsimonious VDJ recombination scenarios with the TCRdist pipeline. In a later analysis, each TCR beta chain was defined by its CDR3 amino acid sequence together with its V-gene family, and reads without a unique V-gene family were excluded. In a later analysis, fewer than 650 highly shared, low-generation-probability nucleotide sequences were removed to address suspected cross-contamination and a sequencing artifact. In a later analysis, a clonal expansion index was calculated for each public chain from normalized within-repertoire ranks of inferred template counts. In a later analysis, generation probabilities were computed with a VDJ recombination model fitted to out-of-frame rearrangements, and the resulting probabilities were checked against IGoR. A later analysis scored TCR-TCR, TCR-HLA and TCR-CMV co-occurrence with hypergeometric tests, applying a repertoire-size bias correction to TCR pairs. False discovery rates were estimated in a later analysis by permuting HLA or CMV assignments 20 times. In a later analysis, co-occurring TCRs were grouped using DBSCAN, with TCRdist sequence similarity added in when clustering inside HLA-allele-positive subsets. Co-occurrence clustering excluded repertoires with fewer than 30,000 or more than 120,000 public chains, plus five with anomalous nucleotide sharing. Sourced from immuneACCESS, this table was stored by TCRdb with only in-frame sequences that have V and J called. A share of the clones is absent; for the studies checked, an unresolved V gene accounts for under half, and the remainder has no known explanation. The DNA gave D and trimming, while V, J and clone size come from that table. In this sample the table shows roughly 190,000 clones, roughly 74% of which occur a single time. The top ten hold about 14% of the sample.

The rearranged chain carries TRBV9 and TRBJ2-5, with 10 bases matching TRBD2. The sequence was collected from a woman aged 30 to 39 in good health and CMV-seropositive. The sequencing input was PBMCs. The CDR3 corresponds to CASGTSGVQETQYF. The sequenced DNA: TGTGCCAGCGGAACTAGCGGGGTCCAAGAGACCCAGTACTTC.